Shown below are 24 T cell receptor beta chains from a single sample sequenced in a study of immune heterogeneity within non-small cell lung tumors. Using 32 V and 13 J primers, multiplex PCR amplified TCR beta CDR3. Each CDR3 protein is one row after TCRdb ran MiXCR on the multiplex PCR reads. The table lists about 22,000 distinct CDR3 sequences, 25% to 30% of them singletons. The starting template was genomic DNA from bulk tumor, 600 ng per sample. Doctors removed several biopsies from each primary tumor during surgery, keeping them far apart. The patients were newly diagnosed with non-small cell lung cancer, had not been treated, and had curative surgery. Sequencing was performed on lung tumor tissue. These TCRs come from a man aged 40-49 years with non-small cell lung cancer.

This clonotype was seen ten or more times. This chain joins TRBV5-1 and TRBJ1-2; possible D gene TRBD1, 6 bases. This CDR3 contains 15 residues. V was cut by 0 bases and J by 7 bases, with 16 bases left in between. The germline CDR1 and CDR2 sequences are SGHRS and YFSETQ. CDR3 sequence (DNA): TGCGCCAGCAGCTTGGACCGGGGGCCCGCTCGTGGCTACACCTTC. Protein: CASSLDRGPARGYTF.

The genes are TRBV20-1 and TRBJ2-3; D might be TRBD2 (6 bases). Germline V gives CDR1 DFQATT, CDR2 SNEGSKA (reference sequence). This CDR3 is built from 12 residues. Deletions cut 6 bases from V and 1 base from J, with 8 bases between. The CDR3 is CSAGRGTDTQYF. CDR3 DNA sequence: TGCAGTGCCGGGAGAGGCACAGATACGCAGTATTTT.

The gene calls are TRBV30 and TRBJ2-7; the D is unclear. The CDR3 loop spans 12 amino acids. CDR1 and CDR2 from the germline V gene are GTSNPN and SVGIG (reference sequence). Trimming pared 2 bases from V and 1 base from J, leaving 6 bases between. The CDR3 nucleotides read TGTGCCTGGAGTCCCGGTTCCTACGAGCAGTACTTC. Its translation is CAWSPGSYEQYF. The variable domain in full, completed from reference TRBV30 and TRBJ2-7, reads SQTIHQWPATLVQPVGSPLSLECTVEGTSNPNLYWYRQAAGRGLQLLFYSVGIGQISSEVPQNLSASRPQDRQFILSSKKLLLSDSGFYLCAWSPGSYEQYFGPGTRLTVT.

A few counts support this clonotype. The chain is built from TRBV20-1 and TRBJ2-2; D is ambiguous. The V and J ends lost 5 bases and 0 bases respectively, with 10 bases between them. The CDR3 spans 14 residues. CDR1 is DFQATT and CDR2 is SNEGSKA in the germline V gene (reference sequence). This CDR3 is CSALSPANTGELFF. In DNA, the CDR3 is TGCAGTGCTTTGTCACCCGCGAACACCGGGGAGCTGTTTTTT.

Concerning this clonotype: It may be a read error: a sequence one base away is much more abundant. The V gene is TRBV2, the J gene TRBJ1-2; unclear D gene. The CDR3 loop spans 13 amino acids. CDR1 is SNHLY and CDR2 is FYNNEI in the germline V gene. With 7 bases removed from V and 2 bases from J, the gap between germline ends came to 11 bases. This chain's CDR3 is CASIGAWNYGYTF. CDR3 nucleotide sequence: TGTGCCAGCATTGGAGCCTGGAACTATGGCTACACCTTC.

To note about this clonotype: A much larger clone lies a single base off, so this may be a read error. CDR3 in DNA: TGTGCCAGCAGCTTAGCGGCGTGGTTGAGGGGCTACACCTTC. Amino acid sequence: CASSLAAWLRGYTF. V usage is TRBV7-9 and J usage is TRBJ1-2; D is undetermined. Per the germline V gene, CDR1 is SEHNR and CDR2 is FQNEAQ (reference sequence). V lost 0 bases and J lost 8, with 13 bases in between. The length of the CDR3 is 14 residues.

This clonotype has at least ten counts. The gene calls are TRBV6-1 and TRBJ2-1, with 13 bases matching TRBD2. The CDR3 is made up of 18 amino acids. The junction had 7 bases not matched to a gene; V was cut back by 5 bases and J by 0 bases. The germline gives CDR1 MNHNS, CDR2 SASEGT. The CDR3 loop is CASSLGGLAGSSYNEQFF. The DNA of the CDR3 is TGTGCCAGCAGTCTGGGGGGACTAGCGGGATCCTCCTACAATGAGCAGTTCTTC.

As concerns this clonotype: A much larger clone is a single base away; this may be a read error. CDR3 in DNA: TGTGCCAGCAGCTTCACTTCCGGGACGCTCACCTTGGGGCGGTACTTC. Its protein is CASSFTSGTLTLGRYF. This chain joins TRBV7-2 and TRBJ2-7, with D perhaps assigned TRBD1 or TRBD2 (5 bases each). Germline CDR1 SGHTA, CDR2 FQGNSA. The CDR3 is made up of 16 amino acids. The V end lost 3 bases, the J end lost 12 bases, and 27 bases lay between the germline ends.

This clonotype has more than one count but fewer than ten. V and J are TRBV4-1 and TRBJ2-7; D is uncertain. Trimming stripped 0 bases from V and 1 base from J, with 10 bases between. The germline V gene encodes CDR1 MGHRA and CDR2 YSYEKL. This CDR3 spans 15 amino acids. The CDR3 nucleotides read TGCGCCAGCAGCCAAGATTACACTAATTCCTACGAGCAGTACTTC. Translating it yields CASSQDYTNSYEQYF.

In its sample, this clonotype was seen once. A much more abundant neighbour one base away suggests this may be a read error. The rearrangement joins TRBV6-9 to TRBJ1-4; D is ambiguous. V was clipped by 4 bases and J by 6 bases, with 9 bases between them. This CDR3 spans 13 amino acids. Looked up from germline, CDR1 is MNHGY and CDR2 is SVAAGI. In nucleotides, the CDR3 is TGTGCCAGCAGTTGCAGTCAGCATGAAAAACTGTTTTTT. This gives the protein CASSCSQHEKLFF.

By share of the sample, this clonotype is medium-sized. V gene TRBV5-1 combines with J gene TRBJ2-2; no reliable D call. Trimming pared 0 bases from V and 6 bases from J, leaving 9 bases between. This CDR3 is built from 14 residues. Looked up from germline, CDR1 is SGHRS and CDR2 is YFSETQ. The CDR3 reads CASSLEGWSGELFF. DNA of the CDR3: TGCGCCAGCAGCTTGGAAGGGTGGTCCGGGGAGCTGTTTTTT.

On this clonotype itself: This may stem from a read error, because a much larger clone lies one nucleotide away. V gene TRBV6-2 or TRBV6-3 combines with J gene TRBJ1-5, with 7 bases fitting TRBD1. J lost 7 bases, V lost 8 bases, and 14 bases had no gene match. CDR1 and CDR2 from the germline V gene are MNHEY and SVGEGT. The CDR3 is 15 amino acids. CDR3 DNA: TGTGCCAGCTCCAACCGAGACAGGGAAGACCAGCCCCAGCATTTT. Translating it yields CASSNRDREDQPQHF.

This clonotype was seen many times. J is TRBJ2-3 and V is TRBV27; 8 positions agree with TRBD1. V trimming: 4 bases; J trimming: 3 bases; junction bases outside the gene matches: 6. The CDR3 is 15 amino acids. CDR1 MNHEY and CDR2 SMNVEV come from the germline V gene (reference sequence). CDR3 region: CASSSQGVRTDTQYF. Written as DNA, the CDR3 is TGTGCCAGCAGTTCACAGGGGGTTAGGACAGATACGCAGTATTTT.

V is TRBV4-1 and J is TRBJ2-3; no clear D gene. Germline lookup yields CDR1 MGHRA and CDR2 YSYEKL. Trimming removed 0 bases from V and 0 bases from J, with 7 bases in between. The CDR3 is 15 amino acids. The CDR3 loop is CASSQDYASTDTQYF. For the CDR3, the DNA is TGCGCCAGCAGCCAAGATTACGCTAGCACAGATACGCAGTATTTT.

With respect to this clonotype: Just one base apart from a much larger clone, this may be a read error. The chain joins TRBV7-9 to TRBJ2-1; no firm D call. Trimming left V 8 bases short and J 5 bases short, with 7 bases between. CDR1 SEHNR and CDR2 FQNEAQ come from the germline V gene (reference sequence). CDR3 length: 11 residues. The CDR3 nucleotides read TGTGCCAGCGGAGTAAACAATGAGCAGTTCTTC. Its translation is CASGVNNEQFF. Complete variable domain (other parts from reference TRBV7-9 and TRBJ2-1): DTGVSQNPRHKITKRGQNVTFRCDPISEHNRLYWYRQTLGQGPEFLTYFQNEAQLEKSRLLSDRFSAERPKGSFSTLEIQRTEQGDSAMYLCASGVNNEQFFGPGTRLTVL.

This clonotype was observed at least ten times. The V call is TRBV6-1, the J call TRBJ2-7; 13 bases are shared with TRBD2. V lost 7 bases to trimming and J lost 1 base; unmatched junction nucleotides: 7. CDR1 is MNHNS, CDR2 SASEGT, per germline. CDR3 length: 16 residues. The CDR3 spells CASIWTSGSGSYEQYF. The CDR3 DNA follows: TGTGCCAGCATTTGGACTAGCGGGAGTGGTTCCTACGAGCAGTACTTC.

This clonotype was recorded a few times. This chain joins TRBV20-1 and TRBJ1-1; maybe TRBD1 (5 bases). In germline, CDR1 is DFQATT, CDR2 SNEGSKA (reference sequence). The length of the CDR3 is 15 residues. Trimming took off 6 bases at V and 6 bases at J, with 23 bases between the two ends. The CDR3: CSAEGRGRLGPEAFF. The DNA of the CDR3 is TGCAGTGCCGAGGGACGGGGCCGTCTCGGCCCTGAAGCTTTCTTT.

This clonotype was seen a few times. This sequence joins TRBV20-1 and TRBJ2-1; D is perhaps TRBD2 (6 bases). The CDR3 covers 14 residues. V was clipped by 0 bases and J by 9 bases, with 15 bases between them. CDR1 is DFQATT and CDR2 is SNEGSKA in the germline V gene (reference sequence). This CDR3 reads CSARDSGVIVEQFF. The CDR3, as DNA: TGCAGTGCTAGAGATAGCGGCGTTATCGTTGAGCAGTTCTTC.

This clonotype came up many times. CDR3 in DNA: TGTGCCAGCAGTAGAGAATCCGGGACGACTCAAAGAAAGAGGGGAAACACCATATATTTT. It codes for CASSRESGTTQRKRGNTIYF. The J gene is TRBJ1-3, the V gene TRBV6-1; possibly TRBD1 for D (5 bases). The germline CDR1 and CDR2 sequences are MNHNS and SASEGT. V lost 5 bases and J 4 bases, leaving 30 bases between the germline ends. This CDR3 has 20 residues.

This clonotype was found many times. The chain joins TRBV11-3 to TRBJ2-7; D remains unclear. Germline V CDR1 and CDR2: SGHNT, YENEEA. This CDR3 spans 15 amino acids. Trimming took off 2 bases at V and 6 bases at J, with 17 bases between the two ends. CDR3 amino acids: CASSLTVAPPREQYF. The CDR3, as DNA: TGTGCCAGCAGCTTAACCGTTGCCCCCCCCCGCGAGCAGTACTTC.

This clonotype has a count of ten or more. This rearrangement joins TRBV7-6 to TRBJ2-3; 8 nucleotides agree with TRBD2. This CDR3 is 16 amino acids long. The junction had 5 bases not matched to a gene; V was cut back by 2 bases and J by 1 base. Germline values: CDR1 SGHVS, CDR2 FNYEAQ. The CDR3 coding sequence is TGTGCCAGCAGCTTAATCGGGAGGGGCGGCACAGATACGCAGTATTTT. Residues: CASSLIGRGGTDTQYF.

V is TRBV6-2 or TRBV6-3 and J is TRBJ1-1, with D perhaps TRBD1 (5 bases). The CDR3 covers 13 residues. The V and J ends lost 7 bases and 1 base respectively, with 10 bases between them. Germline V gives CDR1 MNHEY, CDR2 SVGEGT. This CDR3 is CASTRQRNTEAFF. CDR3 nucleotides: TGTGCCAGCACCCGACAGCGGAACACTGAAGCTTTCTTT.

This clonotype was recorded at least ten times. The V and J genes are TRBV19 and TRBJ2-3, with D tentatively TRBD1 or TRBD2 (5 bases each). V lost 4 bases and J lost 3, with 11 bases in between. This CDR3 spans 14 amino acids. Germline assignment: CDR1 LNHDA and CDR2 SQIVND (reference sequence). CDR3 DNA: TGTGCCAGTAGTAAGGGACGCCTTACAGATACGCAGTATTTT. Its translation is CASSKGRLTDTQYF.

This clonotype was seen ten or more times. This sequence joins TRBV7-9 and TRBJ2-3; TRBD2 matches 7 bases. Germline loops: CDR1 SEHNR, CDR2 FQNEAQ (reference sequence). CDR3 length: 14 residues. J gave up 0 bases and V 5 bases, and 2 bases lay outside the gene matches. As DNA, the CDR3 is TGTGCCAGCAGCACCGGGGGGAGCACAGATACGCAGTATTTT. Its translation is CASSTGGSTDTQYF.